The 26 T cell receptor beta chains given below trace back to one sample, sequenced in a study of technical replicates of blood from a few donors. Some clones are missing from TCRdb's copy, which holds only in-frame ones; the method was immunoSEQ multiplex PCR. The sample contains tens of thousands of clones, roughly 97% of which appear only once. Source material: T cells isolated from PBMCs. The source of these receptors is a human donor in good health.

The chain joins TRBV28 to TRBJ1-3, with 7 bases aligning to TRBD1. After removal of 6 bases from V and 0 bases from J, the junction contained 8 bases not matched to a gene. This CDR3 has 16 amino acids. Germline CDR1 is MDHEN and CDR2 is SYDVKM. CDR3 residues: CASRAGTAPSGNTIYF. DNA for the CDR3: TGTGCCAGCAGGGCCGGGACAGCCCCCTCTGGAAACACCATATATTTT.

The V call is TRBV5-1, the J call TRBJ1-4; TRBD1 aligns across 10 bases. The germline CDR1 and CDR2 sequences are SGHRS and YFSETQ. This CDR3 has 16 residues. The V gene end was trimmed by 4 bases and the J gene end by 8 bases; junction bases not matched to a gene: 11. The CDR3 spells CASSPAGQGIVEKLFF. The CDR3 region has the DNA TGCGCCAGCAGCCCAGCGGGACAGGGGATCGTAGAAAAACTGTTTTTT.

This clone was seen just once. The V and J genes are TRBV6-1 and TRBJ1-4; D might be TRBD1 (5 bases). The CDR3 consists of 12 residues. The V gene lost 6 bases and the J gene lost 12 bases, with 14 bases spanning the gap. Germline CDR1 is MNHNS and CDR2 is SASEGT. In nucleotides, the CDR3 is TGTGCCAGCAGATCGGGGGAAAGTGAACTGTTTTTT. Its protein is CASRSGESELFF.

This sequence joins TRBV2 and TRBJ2-7, with D perhaps TRBD2 (7 bases). CDR3 length: 12 amino acids. The V gene's germline CDR1 is SNHLY and CDR2 FYNNEI. Trimming stripped 8 bases from V and 4 bases from J, with 12 bases between. Here the CDR3 DNA reads TGTGCCAGCCGGGGGGCGGGGTACGAGCAGTACTTC. It yields the protein CASRGAGYEQYF.

This chain joins TRBV4-1 and TRBJ1-1; TRBD1 agrees at 7 bases. The germline CDR1 and CDR2 sequences are MGHRA and YSYEKL. Unmatched junction bases numbered 10, after V lost 2 bases and J lost 4 bases. The CDR3 totals 16 residues. The CDR3 is CASSQTPTGMSTEAFF. The CDR3, as DNA: TGCGCCAGCAGCCAAACTCCGACAGGGATGAGCACTGAAGCTTTCTTT.

V usage is TRBV5-1 and J usage is TRBJ2-1; TRBD1 matches 7 bases. Losses at the gene ends were 4 bases for V and 4 bases for J; bases not matched to a gene: 11. Germline loops: CDR1 SGHRS, CDR2 YFSETQ. This CDR3 region has 16 residues. The CDR3 nucleotides read TGCGCCAGCAGCGCATCCGCGACAGGGATTTACAATGAGCAGTTCTTC. It translates to CASSASATGIYNEQFF.

The chain has TRBV6-4 and TRBJ2-1, with a tentative D call TRBD1 (6 bases). CDR1 and CDR2 from the germline V gene are MRHNA and SNTAGT. There are 11 residues in the CDR3. V was shortened by 4 bases and J by 11 bases, with 9 bases between the two germline ends. CDR3 loop: CASSVQGQQFF. The DNA of the CDR3 is TGTGCCAGCAGTGTACAGGGTCAGCAGTTCTTC.

The chain joins TRBV29-1 to TRBJ2-1; D call uncertain. V dropped 7 bases and J dropped 3 bases, with 13 bases sitting between them. Germline lookup yields CDR1 SQVTM and CDR2 ANQGSEA. This CDR3 contains 13 residues. CDR3 protein: CSAGTNHYNEQFF. The CDR3 DNA sequence: TGCAGCGCGGGTACTAACCACTACAATGAGCAGTTCTTC.

The chain joins TRBV20-1 to TRBJ2-5; D unclear. In germline, CDR1 is DFQATT, CDR2 SNEGSKA (reference sequence). Trimming stripped 2 bases from V and 5 bases from J, with 6 bases between. The CDR3 consists of 11 residues. CDR3 region: CSARFMETQYF. The CDR3, as DNA: TGCAGTGCTAGATTTATGGAGACCCAGTACTTC.

This clone was seen a few times. The chain recombines TRBV19 with TRBJ2-2, with 7 bases lining up with TRBD1. The CDR3 extends over 16 amino acids. The germline CDR1 and CDR2 sequences are LNHDA and SQIVND (reference sequence). The V segment lost 9 bases and the J segment 4 bases; nucleotides outside the gene matches: 14. The CDR3 loop is CASTTVRGKFTGELFF. The CDR3 DNA reads TGTGCCAGCACTACCGTCAGGGGGAAGTTCACCGGGGAGCTGTTTTTT.

The chain joins TRBV28 to TRBJ1-1, with 9 bases aligning to TRBD1. Germline CDR1 MDHEN, CDR2 SYDVKM. With 4 bases clipped from V and 4 bases from J, the junction kept 16 bases outside the gene matches. The CDR3 is made up of 18 amino acids. The CDR3 region has the DNA TGTGCCAGCAGTTCCGCTCCCGGGACAGGGTTTCGGGGCACTGAAGCTTTCTTT. It codes for CASSSAPGTGFRGTEAFF.

The V gene is TRBV6-1, the J gene TRBJ2-3; no clear D gene. Germline lookup yields CDR1 MNHNS and CDR2 SASEGT. The CDR3 runs 12 residues. Between the trimmed V and J ends, which lost 9 bases and 2 bases, there was a span of 9 bases. The CDR3 DNA is TGTGCCAGTCAACTGTTCACAGATACGCAGTATTTT. Encoded protein: CASQLFTDTQYF.

This rearrangement joins TRBV29-1 to TRBJ2-3, with D tentatively TRBD1 (6 bases). The CDR3 has 14 amino acids. The V and J ends lost 8 bases and 2 bases respectively, with 17 bases between them. CDR1 is SQVTM, CDR2 ANQGSEA, per germline. CDR3: CSSQGGKDTDTQYF. The CDR3 bases are TGCAGCTCACAAGGGGGTAAGGACACAGATACGCAGTATTTT.

The V gene is TRBV25-1, the J gene TRBJ1-1, with 12 positions matching TRBD1. The V and J ends lost 4 bases and 2 bases, in that order; junction bases with no gene match: 8. The CDR3 spans 17 residues. Germline V gene lookup returns CDR1 MGHDK and CDR2 SYGVNS. The CDR3 reads CASSARDRGLLNTEAFF. CDR3 bases: TGTGCCAGCAGTGCCCGGGACAGGGGGCTACTTAACACTGAAGCTTTCTTT.

The chain has TRBV14 and TRBJ2-7; unclear D gene. V was pared by 3 bases and J by 2 bases, with 8 bases between. The CDR3 loop spans 13 amino acids. CDR1 is SGHDN, CDR2 FVKESK, per germline. The CDR3 DNA is TGTGCCAGCAGCCAGGCTGAAACCTACGAGCAGTACTTC. Translated: CASSQAETYEQYF.

The chain couples TRBV9 to TRBJ2-1; TRBD2 matches 7 bases. With 4 bases clipped from V and 10 bases from J, the junction kept 8 bases outside the gene matches. Germline assignment: CDR1 SGDLS and CDR2 YYNGEE. This CDR3 contains 13 residues. CDR3 loop: CASSRTSAREQFF. Here the CDR3 DNA reads TGTGCCAGCAGCCGAACTAGCGCGAGGGAGCAGTTCTTC.

The chain recombines TRBV9 with TRBJ2-3; 14 nucleotides line up with TRBD2. CDR3 length equals 16 residues. CDR1 and CDR2 (germline): SGDLS, YYNGEE. V lost 3 bases and J lost 6; bases outside the gene matches: 6. The CDR3 DNA follows: TGTGCCAGCAGCGCTGGACTAGCGGGAGGCGGGGATACGCAGTATTTT. Translating it yields CASSAGLAGGGDTQYF. The full variable domain, in which reference TRBV9 and TRBJ2-3 provide the parts outside the CDR3, is DSGVTQTPKHLITATGQRVTLRCSPRSGDLSVYWYQQSLDQGLQFLIQYYNGEERAKGNILERFSAQQFPDLHSELNLSSLELGDSALYFCASSAGLAGGGDTQYFGPGTRLTVL.

The rearrangement links TRBV5-1 to TRBJ2-7; TRBD2 matches at 9 bases. Germline V gene sequence: CDR1 SGHRS, CDR2 YFSETQ. The CDR3 contains 14 residues. After removal of 2 bases from V and 3 bases from J, the junction contained 3 bases not matched to a gene. The CDR3 DNA reads as TGCGCCAGCAGCTTTGCTAGCGGGAACTACGAGCAGTACTTC. It is translated as CASSFASGNYEQYF.

J is TRBJ2-7 and V is TRBV28; 11 positions match TRBD2. Germline lookup yields CDR1 MDHEN and CDR2 SYDVKM. Trimming cost V 3 bases and J 2 bases; bases outside gene matches: 12. The CDR3 is made up of 18 amino acids. The CDR3 loop reads CASSFLGAGLAVTYEQYF. The DNA of the CDR3 is TGTGCCAGCAGTTTTTTAGGTGCGGGACTAGCGGTGACCTACGAGCAGTACTTC.

This clone was recorded once. The chain combines TRBV25-1 with TRBJ2-7; TRBD1 agrees at 7 bases. V lost 3 bases, J lost 1 base, and 9 bases stayed unmatched. This CDR3 is 16 amino acids long. Germline V gives CDR1 MGHDK, CDR2 SYGVNS. CDR3 coding DNA: TGTGCCAGCAGTGATCTTGACAGGGTTTGGTCCTACGAGCAGTACTTC. This codes for CASSDLDRVWSYEQYF.

CDR3 nucleotide sequence: TGTGCCAGCAGTCCTACGAGTAACTATGGCTACACCTTC. It yields the protein CASSPTSNYGYTF. The rearrangement links TRBV27 to TRBJ1-2, with D uncertain. Deletions cut 5 bases from V and 1 base from J, with 8 bases between. This CDR3 contains 13 residues. Germline values: CDR1 MNHEY, CDR2 SMNVEV (reference sequence).

This clone appeared once. This chain connects TRBV5-4 to TRBJ1-1; D not certain. The V end was cut by 0 bases, the J end by 4 bases, with 7 bases between. From germline, CDR1 is SGHNT and CDR2 YYREEE (reference sequence). This CDR3 is 13 amino acids long. The CDR3 protein is CASSLERGTEAFF. In DNA form, the CDR3 reads TGTGCCAGCAGCTTGGAACGAGGCACTGAAGCTTTCTTT.

V is TRBV15 and J is TRBJ1-1; tentatively, D is TRBD1 (5 bases). The CDR3 is 13 residues long. Deletions cut 3 bases from V and 4 bases from J, with 9 bases between. Germline V gene sequence: CDR1 LNHNV, CDR2 YYDKDF (reference sequence). The DNA of the CDR3 is TGTGCCACCAGCAGCAGGGCACCCACTGAAGCTTTCTTT. Protein product: CATSSRAPTEAFF.

The V and J genes are TRBV4-1 and TRBJ1-3, with a tentative D call TRBD1 (6 bases). The CDR3 runs to 16 residues. In germline, CDR1 is MGHRA, CDR2 YSYEKL. V was pared by 4 bases and J by 1 base, with 14 bases between. CDR3 loop: CASSRSGEPSGNTIYF. The CDR3 DNA reads as TGCGCCAGCAGCCGATCAGGGGAACCGTCTGGAAACACCATATATTTT.

This chain joins TRBV7-6 and TRBJ1-1; possibly TRBD1 for D (6 bases). V lost 5 bases and J 6 bases, leaving 13 bases between the germline ends. CDR1 SGHVS and CDR2 FNYEAQ come from the germline V gene. The CDR3 runs 13 residues. CDR3 nucleotides: TGTGCCAGCAGCCCTGAGGGACAAGCTGAAGCTTTCTTT. It codes for CASSPEGQAEAFF.

J is TRBJ2-5 and V is TRBV7-3; 9 bases agree with TRBD1. The CDR3 runs 15 residues. CDR1 and CDR2 from the germline V gene are SGHTA and FQGTGA. Germline trimming cut 3 bases from V and 5 bases from J; bases unmatched to any gene: 7. Written as DNA, the CDR3 is TGTGCCAGCAGCTTTACAGGGGGCCCGGGGGAGACCCAGTACTTC. Residues: CASSFTGGPGETQYF.